This T cell receptor (beta chain) was captured by sequencing in a study of T cell repertoires in cytomegalovirus infection. Findings of the study overall: HLA-C-restricted CMV-specific TCR beta clonotypes were dominant in the ex vivo response.

V lost 5 bases and J 1 base, leaving 26 bases between the germline ends. CDR3 size: 19 residues. Looked up from germline, CDR1 is SEHNR and CDR2 is FQNEAQ (reference sequence). In this sample, this clonotype turned up many times. Antigen: not known. TCRdb fed the reads into MiXCR, producing one record per CDR3 protein. The sample holds 250,000 to 300,000 distinct CDR3 sequences, 22% seen once. The sequences come from cultured PBMCs, collected from culture after CMV antigen stimulation. The sequence was obtained from a human donor in good health (CMV status not recorded). Some clones in this sample may be carry-over from other donors' samples. The rearrangement uses TRBV7-9 and TRBJ1-1; TRBD1 might be the D (5 bases). CDR3 sequence: CASSATPGRSRGGNTEAFF. The CDR3 DNA sequence: TGTGCCAGCAGCGCTACCCCGGGACGGAGCCGTGGAGGGAACACTGAAGCTTTCTTT. The full variable domain, completed using reference TRBV7-9 and TRBJ1-1, is DTGVSQNPRHKITKRGQNVTFRCDPISEHNRLYWYRQTLGQGPEFLTYFQNEAQLEKSRLLSDRFSAERPKGSFSTLEIQRTEQGDSAMYLCASSATPGRSRGGNTEAFFGQGTRLTVV.